The following is a T cell receptor (beta chain) sequence with its context. Its antigen is undetermined. The sample belongs to a study of regulatory dendritic cells for organ transplantation. The CDR3 covers 17 residues. Germline CDR1 MDHEN, CDR2 SYDVKM. V lost 6 bases, J lost 1 base, and 18 bases lay in between. Study-wide results and limits: Naive CD4+ and CD8+ repertoires were highly diverse; memory CD8+ was most oligoclonal.

Method: immunoSEQ multiplex PCR; TCRdb's copy keeps in-frame clones and lacks some. Found here are roughly 27,000 clones, approximately 81% of them singletons; the top ten hold 0.4% to 0.45%. Memory T cells were CD45RO+, naive were CD45RA+, sorted by FACS. Sequencing was done on a sample of naive CD8+ T cells from blood. The subset denotes: CD45RA+ naive T cells. This TCR was recovered from a human donor in good health. The chain is built from TRBV28 and TRBJ2-2; tentative D call: TRBD2 (5 bases). As DNA, the CDR3 is TGTGCCAGCAGGAAAAACACCGGGATTGGGAACACCGGGGAGCTGTTTTTT. Translating it yields CASRKNTGIGNTGELFF.